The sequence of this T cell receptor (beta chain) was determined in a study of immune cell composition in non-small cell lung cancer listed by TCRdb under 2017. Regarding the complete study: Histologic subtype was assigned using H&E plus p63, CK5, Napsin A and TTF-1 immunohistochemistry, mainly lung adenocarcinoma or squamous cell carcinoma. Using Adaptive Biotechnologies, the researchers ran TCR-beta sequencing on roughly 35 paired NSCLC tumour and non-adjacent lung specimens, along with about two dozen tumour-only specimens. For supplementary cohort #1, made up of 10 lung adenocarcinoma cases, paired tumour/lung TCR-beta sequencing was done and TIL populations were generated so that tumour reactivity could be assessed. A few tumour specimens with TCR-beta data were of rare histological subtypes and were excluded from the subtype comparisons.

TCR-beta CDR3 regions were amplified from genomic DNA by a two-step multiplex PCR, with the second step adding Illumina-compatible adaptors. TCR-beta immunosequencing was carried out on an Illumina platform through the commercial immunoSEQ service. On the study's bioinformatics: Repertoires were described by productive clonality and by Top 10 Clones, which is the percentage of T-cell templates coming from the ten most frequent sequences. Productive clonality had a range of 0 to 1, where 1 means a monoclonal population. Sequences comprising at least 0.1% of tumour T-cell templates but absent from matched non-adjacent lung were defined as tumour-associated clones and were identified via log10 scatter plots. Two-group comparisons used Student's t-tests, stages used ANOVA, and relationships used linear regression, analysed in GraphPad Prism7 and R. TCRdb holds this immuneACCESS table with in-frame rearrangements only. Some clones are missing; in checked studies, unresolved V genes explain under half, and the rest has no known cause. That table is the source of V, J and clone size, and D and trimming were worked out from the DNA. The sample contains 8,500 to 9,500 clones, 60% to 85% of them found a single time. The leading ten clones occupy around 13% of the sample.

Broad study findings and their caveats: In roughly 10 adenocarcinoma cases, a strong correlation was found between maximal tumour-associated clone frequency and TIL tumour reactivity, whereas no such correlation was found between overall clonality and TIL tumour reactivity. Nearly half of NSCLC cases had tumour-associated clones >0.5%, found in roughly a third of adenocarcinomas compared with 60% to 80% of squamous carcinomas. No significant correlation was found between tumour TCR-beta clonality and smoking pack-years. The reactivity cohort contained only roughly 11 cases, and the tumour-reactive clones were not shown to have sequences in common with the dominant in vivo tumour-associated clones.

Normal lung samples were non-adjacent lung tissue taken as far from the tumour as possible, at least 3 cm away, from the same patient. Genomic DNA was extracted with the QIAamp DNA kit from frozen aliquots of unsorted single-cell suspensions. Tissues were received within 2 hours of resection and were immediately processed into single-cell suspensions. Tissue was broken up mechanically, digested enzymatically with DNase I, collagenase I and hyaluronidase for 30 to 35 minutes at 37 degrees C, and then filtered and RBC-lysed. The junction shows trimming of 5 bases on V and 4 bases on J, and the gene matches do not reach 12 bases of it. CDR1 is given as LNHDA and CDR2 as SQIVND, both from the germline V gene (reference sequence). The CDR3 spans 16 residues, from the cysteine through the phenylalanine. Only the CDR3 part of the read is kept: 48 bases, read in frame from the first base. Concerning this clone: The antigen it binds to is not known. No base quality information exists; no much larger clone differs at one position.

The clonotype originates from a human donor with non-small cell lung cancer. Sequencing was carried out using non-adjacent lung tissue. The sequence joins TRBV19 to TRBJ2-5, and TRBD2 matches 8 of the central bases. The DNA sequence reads TGTGCCAGTAGTGTTCATCCGGGACTAGTCGGAGAGACCCAGTACTTC. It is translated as CASSVHPGLVGETQYF.